The clone carrying this TCR beta chain has a handful of counts. Its antigen is unknown. The data are from a study of cytomegalovirus exposure and HLA in healthy donors. The study's findings and limits: Using a false discovery rate of 0.05, a later analysis showed that some 16,000 TCR beta sequences were associated with HLA alleles.

A multiplex PCR was run with 60 Vbeta primers and 13 Jbeta primers. This table comes from immunoSEQ multiplex PCR, and its TCRdb copy is limited to in-frame clones, with some not included. The sample has some 140,000 clones, about 78% seen once. The sequencing input was PBMCs. This sequence was found in a man aged 50 to 60 in good health and CMV-seropositive.

The CDR3 loop reads CASSQSTGTLNEQFF. DNA of the CDR3: TGTGCCAGCAGCCAGTCTACCGGGACTTTAAATGAGCAGTTCTTC. The chain links TRBV4-2 to TRBJ2-1; maybe TRBD2 (6 bases). Germline V gene data show CDR1 as LGHNA and CDR2 as YNFKEQ. This CDR3 has 15 residues. V was cut by 3 bases and J by 7 bases, with 16 bases left in between.